This note documents a single T cell receptor beta chain sequence. Its recognized antigen is unknown. No base quality information exists; no much larger clone differs at one position. The sample originates from a study of PD-L1 blockade in urothelial cancer (TCRdb year 2017). Background on the whole study: Therapy was started in the mid-2010s for all patients, and atezolizumab 1,200 mg was administered intravenously every 3 weeks. About 90% of the roughly 29 patients were identified as males with urothelial cancer of bladder origin, and a prior smoking history was reported by 18 of 29 patients. An ECOG performance status of 0 or 1 was recorded for the patients, and 0 to 3 prior chemotherapy regimens had been received by the patients. Blood samples were analyzed at two time points: 3 weeks after treatment start (second dose) and 6 weeks after treatment start. Blood samples gave median yields of around 140,000 T cells and 82,636 unique TCRs, along with a median clonality of 0.080. An exploratory multi-omic analysis was conducted of the somatic, immune and clinical correlates of response to PD-L1 blockade with atezolizumab in urothelial cancer. Pretreatment tumor samples, along with matched peripheral blood serially collected before and after atezolizumab treatment, were subjected to TCR sequencing. Progression-free survival longer than 6 months counted as durable clinical benefit, and TCR features were additionally tested against both progression-free and overall survival. Whole exome sequencing and RNA sequencing of pretreatment tumors were performed alongside TCR sequencing in the same patients. Nine patients achieved durable clinical benefit and approximately 20 did not. Pretreatment blood TCR-seq was available for twenty-nine patients, at least one posttreatment blood collection was obtained for 25 or so patients, and tumor TCR-seq was available for 25 or so patients.

What the study reported, not specific to this receptor: At 3 weeks after the start of treatment, tumor-associated TCR clones in peripheral blood had expanded more in patients with durable benefit (n ≈ 24, p = 0.022). Because the sample size was small (n of about 27) and many exploratory analyses were performed, the results are intended to be hypothesis-generating. Improved progression-free and overall survival was found to be associated with pretreatment peripheral blood TCR clonality below the median.

In the paper's terms, the time point label means: peripheral blood 6 weeks after treatment start. The cohort included about 29 patients with locally advanced or metastatic urothelial carcinoma who were treated at Memorial Sloan Kettering on a trial protocol. Peripheral blood mononuclear cells were collected pretreatment and during treatment, with between 1 and 8 total time points per patient. The Qiagen DNeasy Blood extraction kit was used to purify genomic DNA from total PBMCs and from tumor samples. PBMCs were collected pretreatment and during treatment, and were isolated and stored as previously described. The trim is 3 bases for V and 8 bases for J, with a gap of 12 bases between the germline ends. CDR1 and CDR2 are drawn from the germline V gene: SGDLS, YYNGEE. Including cysteine and phenylalanine, the CDR3 has 13 amino acids. Only CDR3 DNA is held: 39 bases, read in frame from base 1. To estimate absolute template abundance from read counts, synthetic TCR analog templates were spiked into each PCR. The immunoSEQ assay used bias-controlled V and J gene primers to amplify TCRbeta CDR3 regions from genomic DNA. Sequencing of rearranged TCRbeta segments was performed at approximately 20X coverage. The paper's processing steps were these. Sequencing errors were corrected by clustering, and CDR3s were annotated against IMGT so that V, D and J genes could be assigned. Out-of-frame and stop-codon sequences were excluded, and only productive TCRbeta rearrangements were used in downstream analyses. Clonality was calculated as one minus the Shannon entropy normalized by the log of the number of unique productive sequences. Fisher's exact test with Benjamini-Hochberg correction, using a cutoff of adjusted p below 0.01, was how clones that differed between time points or between blood and tumor were identified. TCRdb took over this immuneACCESS table, retaining in-frame rearrangements with V and J assigned. Such tables are incomplete; in checked studies, under half of the missing clones stem from an unresolved V gene, and the remainder is unexplained. The V and J calls and clone size were taken over from that table, and D and trimming were inferred from the DNA. For this sample the table gives around 53,000 clones, of which 70% to 90% were detected only once. The ten largest clones represent under 2.5% of the sample.

The sequence is built from TRBV9 and TRBJ2-1; no D gene is confidently identified. The receptor comes from a man over 45 with urothelial cancer. Sequenced material: PBMCs, taken around atezolizumab (anti-PD-L1) treatment. The sequenced DNA: TGTGCCAGCAGCGCTATGGCCCGGGATGAGCAGTTCTTC. Its amino acids are CASSAMARDEQFF.